The present T cell receptor beta chain was sequenced within a study of neurological immune-mediated disorders. This CDR3 is 13 amino acids long. Germline CDR1 and CDR2: DFQATT and SNEGSKA (reference sequence). Between the trimmed V and J ends, which lost 6 bases and 2 bases, there was a span of 11 bases. This clonotype was seen repeatedly, ten times or more. The cDNA was produced through 5'RACE with 10-nucleotide random UMIs. TCRdb recomputed calls from the 5' RACE reads with MiXCR, one row per CDR3 protein. The table lists 17,000 or so distinct CDR3 sequences, about 10% of them singletons. Maryland, USA blood bank volunteers served as healthy controls. Sorted libraries used 1 million CD4+ or CD8+ T cells.

The genes are TRBV20-1 and TRBJ1-3; D call uncertain. The clonotype originates from a woman aged 45-60 years in good health. The sequenced sample consisted of CD8+ T cells from blood. CDR3 DNA sequence: TGCAGTGCCAAGGTGGCTACTGGAAACACCATATATTTT. Translating gives CSAKVATGNTIYF.